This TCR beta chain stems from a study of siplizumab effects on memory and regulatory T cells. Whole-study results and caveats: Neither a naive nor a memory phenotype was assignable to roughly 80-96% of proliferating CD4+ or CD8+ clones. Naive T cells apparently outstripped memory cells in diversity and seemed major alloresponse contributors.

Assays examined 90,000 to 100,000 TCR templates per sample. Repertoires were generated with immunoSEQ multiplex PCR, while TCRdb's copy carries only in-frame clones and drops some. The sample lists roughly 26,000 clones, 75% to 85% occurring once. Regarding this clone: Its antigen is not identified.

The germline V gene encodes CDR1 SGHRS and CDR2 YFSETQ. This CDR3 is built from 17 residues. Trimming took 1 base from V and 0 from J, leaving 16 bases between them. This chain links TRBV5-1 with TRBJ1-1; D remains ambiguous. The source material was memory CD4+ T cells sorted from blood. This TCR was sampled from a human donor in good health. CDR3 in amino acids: CASSLWRGGRMNTEAFF. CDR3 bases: TGCGCCAGCAGCTTGTGGCGCGGAGGGCGCATGAACACTGAAGCTTTCTTT.